These 12 T cell receptor beta chains share one sample of origin, sequenced in a study of cytomegalovirus exposure and HLA in healthy donors. Both 60 Vbeta primers and 13 Jbeta primers went into the PCR. Clones were read by immunoSEQ multiplex PCR, and TCRdb kept only the in-frame ones, dropping some. In the table there are 100,000 to 120,000 clones, 70% to 80% of which are singletons. Sequenced input: PBMCs. These TCRs come from a woman in her 30s in good health and CMV-seropositive.

This clone was seen just once. This rearrangement joins TRBV27 to TRBJ2-2; 9 positions agree with TRBD1. Germline V gene sequence: CDR1 MNHEY, CDR2 SMNVEV (reference sequence). The J segment lost 0 bases and the V segment lost 1 base, leaving 0 bases of the junction unmatched. The CDR3 loop spans 16 amino acids. CDR3 bases: TGTGCCAGCAGTTTATGGGACAGGGCGAACACCGGGGAGCTGTTTTTT. Translated: CASSLWDRANTGELFF.

Note on this clone: At one end the junction does not follow the germline gene, possibly because of a read error. The genes are TRBV7-7 and TRBJ2-7, with TRBD2 identical over 9 bases. The germline V gene has CDR1 SSHAT and CDR2 FNYEAQ (reference sequence). This CDR3 comprises 16 residues. This chain's CDR3 is CASSPYPREGLYEQYF. CDR3 sequence (DNA): TGTGCTAGCAGCCCCTACCCGCGGGAGGGCCTGTACGAGCAGTACTTC.

The chain joins TRBV11-2 to TRBJ2-3; 10 bases are shared with TRBD2. The V gene's germline CDR1 is SGHAT and CDR2 FQNNGV. The junction had 10 bases not matched to a gene; V was cut back by 5 bases and J by 2 bases. The CDR3 is made up of 17 amino acids. CDR3 DNA: TGTGCCAGCAGCATCAAACCTAGCGGGGGCGTCACAGATACGCAGTATTTT. Protein sequence: CASSIKPSGGVTDTQYF.

This clone has a handful of counts. This rearrangement joins TRBV19 to TRBJ2-3; 15 bases are shared with TRBD2. The length of the CDR3 is 18 residues. The germline gives CDR1 LNHDA, CDR2 SQIVND (reference sequence). V dropped 6 bases and J dropped 0; count of bases not matched to a gene: 7. For the CDR3, the DNA is TGTGCCAGTAGCCGGACTAGCGGGGGGGTTAGTAGCACAGATACGCAGTATTTT. This translates into CASSRTSGGVSSTDTQYF. Combining the CDR3 with reference TRBV19 and TRBJ2-3 gives the whole variable domain DGGITQSPKYLFRKEGQNVTLSCEQNLNHDAMYWYRQDPGQGLRLIYYSQIVNDFQKGDIAEGYSVSREKKESFPLTVTSAQKNPTAFYLCASSRTSGGVSSTDTQYFGPGTRLTVL.

The V call is TRBV11-2, the J call TRBJ1-5; D is perhaps TRBD1 (6 bases). Germline-derived CDR1 and CDR2 are SGHAT and FQNNGV. The CDR3 length is 14 residues. The germline V and J ends were trimmed by 3 bases and 3 bases, with 9 bases remaining between them. In nucleotides, the CDR3 is TGTGCCAGCAGCTTCCCAGGGGTCAATCAGCCCCAGCATTTT. Its translation is CASSFPGVNQPQHF.

This clone appeared a few times. The chain combines TRBV9 with TRBJ2-2; D unclear. CDR1 is SGDLS and CDR2 is YYNGEE in the germline V gene. V was clipped by 2 bases and J by 5 bases, with 4 bases between them. This CDR3 comprises 12 residues. Here the CDR3 reads CASSVGTGELFF. CDR3 DNA sequence: TGTGCCAGCAGCGTCGGGACCGGGGAGCTGTTTTTT.

V usage is TRBV6-1 and J usage is TRBJ1-4, with 7 nucleotides matching TRBD1. V was clipped by 3 bases and J by 11 bases; unmatched bases: 6. This CDR3 comprises 13 residues. Per the germline V gene, CDR1 is MNHNS and CDR2 is SASEGT. The CDR3, as DNA: TGTGCCAGCAGTGAGACAGGGTCGACGAAACTGTTTTTT. Its protein product is CASSETGSTKLFF.

The sample holds one count of this clone. The V and J genes are TRBV27 and TRBJ1-3, with 8 bases aligning to TRBD1. Germline CDR1 MNHEY, CDR2 SMNVEV (reference sequence). The V segment lost 6 bases and the J segment 0 bases; nucleotides outside the gene matches: 7. The CDR3 covers 16 residues. The CDR3 sequence is CASSPTGVPSGNTIYF. The CDR3 bases are TGTGCCAGCAGCCCGACAGGGGTCCCCTCTGGAAACACCATATATTTT.

V is TRBV5-1 and J is TRBJ2-5, with TRBD2 matching over 9 bases. Germline loops: CDR1 SGHRS, CDR2 YFSETQ. The CDR3 runs to 14 residues. Losses at the gene ends were 5 bases for V and 5 bases for J; bases not matched to a gene: 7. The CDR3 coding sequence is TGCGCCAGCAGTGGGGCGGGAGGGCCGGAGACCCAGTACTTC. This encodes CASSGAGGPETQYF.

The rearrangement links TRBV10-1 to TRBJ2-5, with 8 bases fitting TRBD1. The trim removed 3 bases at V and 1 base at J, leaving 4 bases unmatched. Germline-derived CDR1 and CDR2 are WNHNN and SYGVQD (reference sequence). CDR3 length: 15 amino acids. In DNA, the CDR3 is TGCGCCAGCAGTGACCGGGGGACAGGCCAAGAGACCCAGTACTTC. This translates into CASSDRGTGQETQYF.

The genes are TRBV5-6 and TRBJ1-2, with D unclear. CDR1 is SGHDT and CDR2 is YYEEEE in the germline V gene. This CDR3 region has 15 residues. The V end lost 0 bases, the J end lost 8 bases, and 17 bases lay between the germline ends. The CDR3 sequence: CASSLVREGLWGYTF. The CDR3 DNA reads TGTGCCAGCAGCTTGGTGAGGGAGGGTCTGTGGGGCTACACCTTC.

CDR3 sequence reads: CASSLRLAGESSEQFF. DNA for the CDR3: TGTGCCAGCAGCCTCCGACTAGCGGGAGAGTCCAGTGAGCAGTTCTTC. The V gene is TRBV4-2, the J gene TRBJ2-1; 12 bases agree with TRBD2. The trim removed 4 bases at V and 9 bases at J, leaving 10 bases unmatched. The germline gives CDR1 LGHNA, CDR2 YNFKEQ. The CDR3 length is 16 residues.